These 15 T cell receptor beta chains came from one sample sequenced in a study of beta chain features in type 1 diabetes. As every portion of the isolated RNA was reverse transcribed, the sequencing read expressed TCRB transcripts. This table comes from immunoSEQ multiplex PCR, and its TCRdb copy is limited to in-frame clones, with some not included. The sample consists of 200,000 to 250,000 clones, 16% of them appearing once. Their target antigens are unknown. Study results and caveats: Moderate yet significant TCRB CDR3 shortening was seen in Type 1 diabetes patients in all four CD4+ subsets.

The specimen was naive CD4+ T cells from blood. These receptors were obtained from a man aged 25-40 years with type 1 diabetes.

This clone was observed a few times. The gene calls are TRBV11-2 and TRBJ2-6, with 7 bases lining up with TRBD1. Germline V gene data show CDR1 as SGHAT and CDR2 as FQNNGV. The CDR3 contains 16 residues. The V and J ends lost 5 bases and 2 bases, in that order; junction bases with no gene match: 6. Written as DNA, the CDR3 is TGTGCCAGCAGCCCCTGGGACAGCACTGGGGCCAACGTCCTGACTTTC. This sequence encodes CASSPWDSTGANVLTF.

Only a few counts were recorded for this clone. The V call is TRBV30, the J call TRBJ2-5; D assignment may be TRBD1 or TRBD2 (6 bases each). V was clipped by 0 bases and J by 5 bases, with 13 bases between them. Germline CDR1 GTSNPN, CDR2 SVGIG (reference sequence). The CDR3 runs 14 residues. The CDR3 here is CAWSVTGGAETQYF. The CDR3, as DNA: TGTGCCTGGAGTGTAACCGGGGGCGCGGAGACCCAGTACTTC.

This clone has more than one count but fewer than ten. The CDR3 DNA is TGCAGTGTTACTAGGGGTAGGCCCGGGACTTCGAACACCGGGGAGCTGTTTTTT. This gives the protein CSVTRGRPGTSNTGELFF. This sequence joins TRBV29-1 and TRBJ2-2; a possible D gene is TRBD2 (6 bases). The CDR3 contains 18 residues. Germline values: CDR1 SQVTM, CDR2 ANQGSEA.

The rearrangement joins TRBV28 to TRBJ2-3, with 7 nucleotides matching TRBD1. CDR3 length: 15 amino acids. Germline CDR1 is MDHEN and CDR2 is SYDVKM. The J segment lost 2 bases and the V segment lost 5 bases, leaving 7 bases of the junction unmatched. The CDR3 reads CASSAPGTATDTQYF. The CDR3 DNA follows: TGTGCCAGCAGTGCCCCAGGGACAGCCACAGATACGCAGTATTTT.

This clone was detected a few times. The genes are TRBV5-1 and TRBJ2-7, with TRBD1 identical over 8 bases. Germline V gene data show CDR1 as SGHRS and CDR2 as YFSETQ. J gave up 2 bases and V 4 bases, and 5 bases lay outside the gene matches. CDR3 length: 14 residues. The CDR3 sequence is CASSISGGPYEQYF. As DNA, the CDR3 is TGCGCCAGCAGCATATCAGGGGGCCCCTACGAGCAGTACTTC.

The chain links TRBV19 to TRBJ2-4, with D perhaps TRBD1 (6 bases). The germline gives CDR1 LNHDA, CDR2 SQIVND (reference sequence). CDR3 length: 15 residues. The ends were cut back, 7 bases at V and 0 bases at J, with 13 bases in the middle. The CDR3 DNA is TGTGCCAGTATGTCACAGGGTTTAGCCAAAAACATTCAGTACTTC. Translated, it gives CASMSQGLAKNIQYF.

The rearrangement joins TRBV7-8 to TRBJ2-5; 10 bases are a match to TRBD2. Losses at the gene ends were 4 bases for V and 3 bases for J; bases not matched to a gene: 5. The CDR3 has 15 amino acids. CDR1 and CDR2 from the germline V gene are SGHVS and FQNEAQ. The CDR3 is CASSSIAGGEETQYF. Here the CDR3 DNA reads TGTGCCAGCAGCTCGATAGCGGGAGGCGAAGAGACCCAGTACTTC.

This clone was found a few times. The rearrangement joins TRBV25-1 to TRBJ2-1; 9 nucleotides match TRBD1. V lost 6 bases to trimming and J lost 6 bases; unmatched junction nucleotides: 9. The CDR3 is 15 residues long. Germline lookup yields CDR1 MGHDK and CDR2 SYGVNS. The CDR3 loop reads CASSNTGGFGNEQFF. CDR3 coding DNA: TGTGCCAGCAGCAATACAGGGGGCTTTGGCAATGAGCAGTTCTTC.

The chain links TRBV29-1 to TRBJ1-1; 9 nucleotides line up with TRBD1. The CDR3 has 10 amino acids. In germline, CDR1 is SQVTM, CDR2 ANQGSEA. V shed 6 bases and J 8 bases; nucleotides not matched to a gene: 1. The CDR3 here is CSVGTGEAFF. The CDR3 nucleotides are TGCAGCGTGGGGACAGGGGAAGCTTTCTTT. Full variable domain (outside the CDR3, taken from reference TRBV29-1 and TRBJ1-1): SAVISQKPSRDICQRGTSLTIQCQVDSQVTMMFWYRQQPGQSLTLIATANQGSEATYESGFVIDKFPISRPNLTFSTLTVSNMSPEDSSIYLCSVGTGEAFFGQGTRLTVV.

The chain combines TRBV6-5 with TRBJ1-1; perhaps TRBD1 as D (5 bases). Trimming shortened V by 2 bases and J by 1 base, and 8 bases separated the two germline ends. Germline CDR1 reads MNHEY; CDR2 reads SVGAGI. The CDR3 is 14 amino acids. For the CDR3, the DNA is TGTGCCAGCAGTTACGCGACAGAGAACACTGAAGCTTTCTTT. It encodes CASSYATENTEAFF.

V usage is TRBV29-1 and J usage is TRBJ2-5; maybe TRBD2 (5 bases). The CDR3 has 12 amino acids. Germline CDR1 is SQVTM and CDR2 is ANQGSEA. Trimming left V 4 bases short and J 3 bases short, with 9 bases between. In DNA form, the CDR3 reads TGCAGCGTTGGGCGGACTGAAGAGACCCAGTACTTC. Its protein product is CSVGRTEETQYF. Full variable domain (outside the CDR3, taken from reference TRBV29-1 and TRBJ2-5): SAVISQKPSRDICQRGTSLTIQCQVDSQVTMMFWYRQQPGQSLTLIATANQGSEATYESGFVIDKFPISRPNLTFSTLTVSNMSPEDSSIYLCSVGRTEETQYFGPGTRLLVL.

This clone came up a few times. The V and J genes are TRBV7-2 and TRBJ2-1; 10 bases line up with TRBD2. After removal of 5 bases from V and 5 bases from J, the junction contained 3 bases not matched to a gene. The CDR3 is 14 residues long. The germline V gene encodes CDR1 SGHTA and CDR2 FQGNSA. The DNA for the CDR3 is TGTGCCAGCAGCAGGACTAGCGGTAACAATGAGCAGTTCTTC. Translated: CASSRTSGNNEQFF. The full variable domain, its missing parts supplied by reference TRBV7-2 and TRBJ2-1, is GAGVSQSPSNKVTEKGKDVELRCDPISGHTALYWYRQSLGQGLEFLIYFQGNSAPDKSGLPSDRFSAERTGGSVSTLTIQRTQQEDSAVYLCASSRTSGNNEQFFGPGTRLTVL.

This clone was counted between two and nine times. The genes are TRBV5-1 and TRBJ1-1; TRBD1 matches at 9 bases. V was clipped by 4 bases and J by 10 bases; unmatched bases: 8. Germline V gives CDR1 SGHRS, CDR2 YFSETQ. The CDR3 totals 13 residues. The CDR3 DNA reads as TGCGCCAGCAGCCCCACGGGACAGGGTTCAGCTTTCTTT. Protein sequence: CASSPTGQGSAFF.

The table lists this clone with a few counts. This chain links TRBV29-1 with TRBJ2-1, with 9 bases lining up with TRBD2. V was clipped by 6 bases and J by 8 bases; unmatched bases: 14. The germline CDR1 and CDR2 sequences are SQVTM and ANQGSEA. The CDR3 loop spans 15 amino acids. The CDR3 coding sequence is TGCAGCGTCTCAGGGGCGGGAGGGCCCTCCGATGAGCAGTTCTTC. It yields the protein CSVSGAGGPSDEQFF.

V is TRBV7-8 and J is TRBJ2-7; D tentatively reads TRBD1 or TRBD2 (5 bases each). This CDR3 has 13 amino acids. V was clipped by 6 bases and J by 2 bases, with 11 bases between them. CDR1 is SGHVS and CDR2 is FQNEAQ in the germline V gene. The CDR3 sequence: CASRGQGAYEQYF. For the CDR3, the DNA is TGTGCCAGCAGAGGTCAGGGAGCCTACGAGCAGTACTTC. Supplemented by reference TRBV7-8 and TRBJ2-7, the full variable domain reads GAGVSQSPRYKVAKRGQDVALRCDPISGHVSLFWYQQALGQGPEFLTYFQNEAQLDKSGLPSDRFFAERPEGSVSTLKIQRTQQEDSAVYLCASRGQGAYEQYFGPGTRLTVT.